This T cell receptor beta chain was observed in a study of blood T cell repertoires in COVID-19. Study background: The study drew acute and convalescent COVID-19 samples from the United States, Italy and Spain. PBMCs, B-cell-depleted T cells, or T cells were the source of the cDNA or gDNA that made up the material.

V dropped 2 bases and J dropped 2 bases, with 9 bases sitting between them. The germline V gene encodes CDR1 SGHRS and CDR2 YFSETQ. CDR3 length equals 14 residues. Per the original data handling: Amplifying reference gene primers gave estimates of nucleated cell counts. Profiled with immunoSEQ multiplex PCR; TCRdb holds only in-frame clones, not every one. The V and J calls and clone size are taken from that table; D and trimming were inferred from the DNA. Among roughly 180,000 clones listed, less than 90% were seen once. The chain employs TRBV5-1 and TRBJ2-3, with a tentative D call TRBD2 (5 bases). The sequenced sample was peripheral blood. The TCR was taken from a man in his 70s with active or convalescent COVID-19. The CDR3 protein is CASSLRTVTDTQYF. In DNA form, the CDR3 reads TGCGCCAGCAGCTTAAGGACTGTCACAGATACGCAGTATTTT.